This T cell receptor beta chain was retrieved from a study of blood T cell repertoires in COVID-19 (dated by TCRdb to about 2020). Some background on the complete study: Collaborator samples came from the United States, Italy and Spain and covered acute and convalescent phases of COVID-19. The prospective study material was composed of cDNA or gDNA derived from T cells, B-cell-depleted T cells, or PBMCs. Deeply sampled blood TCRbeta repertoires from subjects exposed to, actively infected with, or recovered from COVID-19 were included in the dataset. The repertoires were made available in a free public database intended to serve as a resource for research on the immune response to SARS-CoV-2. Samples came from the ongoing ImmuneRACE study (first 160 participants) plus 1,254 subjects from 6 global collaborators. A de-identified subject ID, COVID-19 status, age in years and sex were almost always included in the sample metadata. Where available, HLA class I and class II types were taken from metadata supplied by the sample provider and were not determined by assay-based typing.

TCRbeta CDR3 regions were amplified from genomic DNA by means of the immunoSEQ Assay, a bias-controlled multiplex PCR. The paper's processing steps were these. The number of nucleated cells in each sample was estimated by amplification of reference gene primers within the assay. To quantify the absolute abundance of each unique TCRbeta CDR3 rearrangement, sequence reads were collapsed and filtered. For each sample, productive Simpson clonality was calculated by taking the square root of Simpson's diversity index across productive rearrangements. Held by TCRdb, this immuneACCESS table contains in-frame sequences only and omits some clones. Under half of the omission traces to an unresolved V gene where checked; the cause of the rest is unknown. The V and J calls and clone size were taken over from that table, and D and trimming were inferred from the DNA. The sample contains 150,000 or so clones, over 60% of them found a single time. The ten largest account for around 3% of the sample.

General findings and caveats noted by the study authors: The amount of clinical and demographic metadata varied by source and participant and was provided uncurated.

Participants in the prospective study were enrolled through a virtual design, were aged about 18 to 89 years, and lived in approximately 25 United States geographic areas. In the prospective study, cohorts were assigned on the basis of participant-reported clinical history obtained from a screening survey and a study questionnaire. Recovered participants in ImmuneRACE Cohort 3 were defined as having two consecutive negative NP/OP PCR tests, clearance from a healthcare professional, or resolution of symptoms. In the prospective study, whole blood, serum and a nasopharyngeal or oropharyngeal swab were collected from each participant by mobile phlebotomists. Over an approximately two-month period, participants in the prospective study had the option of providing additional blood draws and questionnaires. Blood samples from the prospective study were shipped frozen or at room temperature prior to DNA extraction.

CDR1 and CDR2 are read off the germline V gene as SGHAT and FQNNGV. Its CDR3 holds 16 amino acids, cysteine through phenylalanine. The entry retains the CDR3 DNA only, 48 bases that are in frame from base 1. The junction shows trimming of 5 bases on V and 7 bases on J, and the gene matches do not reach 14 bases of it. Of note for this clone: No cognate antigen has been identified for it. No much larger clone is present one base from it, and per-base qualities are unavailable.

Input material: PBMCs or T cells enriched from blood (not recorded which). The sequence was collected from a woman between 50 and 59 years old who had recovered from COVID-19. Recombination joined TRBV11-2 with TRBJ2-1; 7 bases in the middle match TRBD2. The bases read TGTGCCAGCAGCCTGGGGGGAGGGAGGGCCGCGAATGAGCAGTTCTTC. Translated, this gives CASSLGGGRAANEQFF.